The 27 T cell receptor beta chains reported below all come from one sample, sequenced in a study of CD8+ T cells in alopecia areata. RNA, once extracted, was reverse transcribed into cDNA for use as the sequencing template. TCRdb's table, derived via immunoSEQ multiplex PCR, lists solely in-frame clones and lacks some. The data hold 200,000 to 250,000 clones, with more than 30% observed a single time. Treatment denoted: oral pan-JAK inhibitor, 5-10 mg twice daily. The sequences come from CD4+ T cells sorted from blood, collected at roughly week 30, from a patient treated with tofacitinib. The receptors derive from a human donor with alopecia areata.

The sample holds a few counts of this clone. The V and J genes are TRBV30 and TRBJ1-6; 8 positions agree with TRBD1. V lost 2 bases, J lost 9 bases, and 3 bases stayed unmatched. CDR1 and CDR2 (germline): GTSNPN, SVGIG (reference sequence). This CDR3 is built from 13 residues. The CDR3 reads CAWSFTGGSPLHF. The CDR3 DNA reads as TGTGCCTGGAGTTTTACAGGGGGTTCACCCCTCCACTTT.

The genes are TRBV27 and TRBJ1-2; 7 bases fit TRBD1. Germline V lookup: CDR1 MNHEY, CDR2 SMNVEV (reference sequence). Trimming removed 4 bases from V and 4 bases from J; junction bases left unmatched: 6. The CDR3 is made up of 14 amino acids. CDR3 DNA sequence: TGTGCCAGCAGTTCCACAGGGGTTTTCTATGGCTACACCTTC. This gives the protein CASSSTGVFYGYTF.

The V gene is TRBV29-1, the J gene TRBJ1-1; D gene uncertain. V gave up 4 bases and J gave up 1 base, with 16 bases separating them. The V gene's germline CDR1 is SQVTM and CDR2 ANQGSEA. The CDR3 extends over 15 amino acids. The CDR3 DNA follows: TGCAGCGTTGGAGGGCAGGTTAACCGGAACACTGAAGCTTTCTTT. It codes for CSVGGQVNRNTEAFF.

The chain uses TRBV2 and TRBJ2-7; D unresolved. The CDR3 has 12 residues. Germline CDR1 is SNHLY and CDR2 is FYNNEI. The germline V and J ends were trimmed by 7 bases and 4 bases, with 11 bases remaining between them. Here the CDR3 DNA reads TGTGCCAGCAAGACCAGGAATTACGAGCAGTACTTC. Protein product: CASKTRNYEQYF.

The rearrangement links TRBV27 to TRBJ2-5; 8 nucleotides match TRBD1. The CDR3 runs to 14 residues. CDR1 is MNHEY and CDR2 is SMNVEV in the germline V gene (reference sequence). J gave up 11 bases and V 2 bases, and 10 bases lay outside the gene matches. The chain's CDR3 is CASSLRWQGATQYF. For the CDR3, the DNA is TGTGCCAGCAGTTTAAGATGGCAGGGGGCGACTCAGTACTTC.

The chain recombines TRBV19 with TRBJ1-5; tentative D call: TRBD1 (6 bases). The V end lost 4 bases, the J end lost 7 bases, and 17 bases lay between the germline ends. CDR3 length equals 15 residues. Germline V lookup: CDR1 LNHDA, CDR2 SQIVND (reference sequence). CDR3 coding DNA: TGTGCCAGTAGTACCAAGGGGAGGGGGGTGCAGCCCCAGCATTTT. Its protein product is CASSTKGRGVQPQHF.

V is TRBV18 and J is TRBJ1-1; perhaps TRBD1 as D (5 bases). Germline-derived CDR1 and CDR2 are KGHSH and LQKENI. The CDR3 covers 13 residues. Trimming left V 3 bases short and J 10 bases short, with 15 bases between. The CDR3 spells CASSPGHGYGAFF. As DNA, the CDR3 is TGTGCCAGCTCACCTGGACACGGTTATGGAGCTTTCTTT.

Note on this clone: Different DNA sequences within this sample yield the same CDR3. The chain recombines TRBV6-5 with TRBJ1-5, with TRBD1 matching over 7 bases. Germline V CDR1 and CDR2: MNHEY, SVGAGI. This CDR3 is built from 14 residues. After removal of 5 bases from V and 0 bases from J, the junction contained 1 base not matched to a gene. CDR3 amino acids: CASSRTGSNQPQHF. CDR3 nucleotides: TGTGCCAGCAGTAGGACAGGTAGCAATCAGCCCCAGCATTTT.

This chain links TRBV19 with TRBJ2-7; TRBD2 is a possible D gene (5 bases). CDR1 and CDR2 from the germline V gene are LNHDA and SQIVND (reference sequence). The CDR3 is made up of 10 amino acids. Trimming shortened V by 5 bases and J by 13 bases, and 12 bases separated the two germline ends. The CDR3, as DNA: TGTGCCAGTAGTGGGGAGACTACCTACTTC. Translation gives CASSGETTYF.

V is TRBV5-1 and J is TRBJ2-2; 7 bases map to TRBD2. V was pared by 2 bases and J by 6 bases, with 10 bases of the junction left unmatched. CDR1 and CDR2 from the germline V gene are SGHRS and YFSETQ. The CDR3 is 16 residues long. CDR3 DNA sequence: TGCGCCAGCAGCTTCACCAGGACTAGGGTCTCCGGGGAGCTGTTTTTT. This sequence encodes CASSFTRTRVSGELFF.

The rearrangement uses TRBV27 and TRBJ1-3; 9 bases are a match to TRBD1. The germline gives CDR1 MNHEY, CDR2 SMNVEV (reference sequence). V shed 4 bases, J shed 0 bases, and the junction held 4 bases outside the gene matches. This CDR3 has 16 amino acids. The CDR3 DNA is TGTGCCAGCAGTTCGGACAGGGGTTTCTCTGGAAACACCATATATTTT. As protein: CASSSDRGFSGNTIYF.

This clone has only a few counts. This chain uses TRBV5-1 with TRBJ1-6; D perhaps matches TRBD1 (5 bases). This CDR3 has 14 amino acids. Per the germline V gene, CDR1 is SGHRS and CDR2 is YFSETQ. Trimming pared 4 bases from V and 8 bases from J, leaving 13 bases between. The CDR3 DNA is TGCGCCAGCAGCAAACAGGATATAGATTCACCCCTCCACTTT. This encodes CASSKQDIDSPLHF.

The rearrangement links TRBV7-9 to TRBJ2-2; D is uncertain. Germline CDR1 and CDR2: SEHNR and FQNEAQ (reference sequence). This CDR3 is 12 amino acids long. V lost 5 bases, J lost 7 bases, and 8 bases lay in between. The CDR3 DNA reads as TGTGCCAGCAGCCTGTTCAACGGGGAGCTGTTTTTT. Translated: CASSLFNGELFF.

V usage is TRBV19 and J usage is TRBJ1-1, with TRBD1 matching over 11 bases. After removal of 3 bases from V and 4 bases from J, the junction contained 7 bases not matched to a gene. Per the germline V gene, CDR1 is LNHDA and CDR2 is SQIVND (reference sequence). The CDR3 spans 16 residues. CDR3: CASSIWTGGAGTEAFF. CDR3 DNA sequence: TGTGCCAGTAGTATTTGGACAGGGGGCGCGGGCACTGAAGCTTTCTTT.

This clone was seen a few times. The J gene is TRBJ1-2, the V gene TRBV30, with D unresolved. This CDR3 contains 10 residues. The V end lost 5 bases, the J end lost 3 bases, and 4 bases lay between the germline ends. The germline gives CDR1 GTSNPN, CDR2 SVGIG (reference sequence). CDR3 sequence (DNA): TGTGCCTGGGGAGACTATGGCTACACCTTC. Translation gives CAWGDYGYTF.

V gene TRBV6-5 combines with J gene TRBJ1-1, with D perhaps matching TRBD1 (6 bases). Trimming took off 1 base at V and 4 bases at J, with 7 bases between the two ends. The CDR3 is 13 amino acids. Per germline, CDR1 MNHEY and CDR2 SVGAGI. DNA for the CDR3: TGTGCCAGCAGTTACTTACAGGGCACTGAAGCTTTCTTT. Its translation is CASSYLQGTEAFF.

The chain is built from TRBV5-6 and TRBJ2-7; 9 nucleotides agree with TRBD1. The CDR3 extends over 16 amino acids. After removal of 2 bases from V and 3 bases from J, the junction contained 9 bases not matched to a gene. CDR1 SGHDT and CDR2 YYEEEE come from the germline V gene. The CDR3 loop is CASSLRPGQGYYEQYF. CDR3 bases: TGTGCCAGCAGCTTAAGACCGGGACAGGGATACTACGAGCAGTACTTC.

V is TRBV5-1 and J is TRBJ2-7; 7 positions agree with TRBD2. The V segment lost 6 bases and the J segment 12 bases; nucleotides outside the gene matches: 15. Germline loops: CDR1 SGHRS, CDR2 YFSETQ. The CDR3 spans 13 residues. CDR3 sequence (DNA): TGCGCCAGCAAGTCTGGAGCGGGGATAAGATGGTACTTC. Protein product: CASKSGAGIRWYF. Full variable domain (missing parts from reference TRBV5-1 and TRBJ2-7): KAGVTQTPRYLIKTRGQQVTLSCSPISGHRSVSWYQQTPGQGLQFLFEYFSETQRNKGNFPGRFSGRQFSNSRSEMNVSTLELGDSALYLCASKSGAGIRWYFGPGTRLTVT.

A note on this clone: At one of its ends the junction is not consistent with the germline gene, which may arise from a read error. The chain links TRBV25-1 to TRBJ1-2; D might be TRBD1 (5 bases). There are 13 residues in the CDR3. Germline CDR1 and CDR2: MGHDK and SYGVNS. The CDR3 DNA reads TGTGCCACCAGTGAGGGAGGGACCATCGGCTACACCTTC. This codes for CATSEGGTIGYTF.

The CDR3 coding sequence is TGTGCCAGCAGCTTGTGGGGACGGCGGTACGAGCAGTACTTC. Amino acids: CASSLWGRRYEQYF. This chain links TRBV5-6 with TRBJ2-7; D could derive from TRBD1 or TRBD2 (5 bases each). The CDR3 sequence is 14 residues long. V lost 1 base, J lost 4 bases, and 12 bases lay in between. Germline V gene data show CDR1 as SGHDT and CDR2 as YYEEEE. Full variable domain (outside the CDR3, taken from reference TRBV5-6 and TRBJ2-7): DAGVTQSPTHLIKTRGQQVTLRCSPKSGHDTVSWYQQALGQGPQFIFQYYEEEERQRGNFPDRFSGHQFPNYSSELNVNALLLGDSALYLCASSLWGRRYEQYFGPGTRLTVT.

The J gene is TRBJ2-5, the V gene TRBV7-6; 12 bases fit TRBD2. Trimming took 3 bases from V and 5 from J; bases not matched to a gene: 16. Germline CDR1 is SGHVS and CDR2 is FNYEAQ. The CDR3 runs 19 residues. The CDR3: CASSLPTRTSGAPRETQYF. CDR3 bases: TGTGCCAGCAGCTTGCCAACCAGGACTAGCGGGGCCCCTCGGGAGACCCAGTACTTC.

The gene calls are TRBV30 and TRBJ1-4; D is undetermined. V lost 4 bases and J 4 bases, leaving 13 bases between the germline ends. CDR3 size: 14 residues. Germline-derived CDR1 and CDR2 are GTSNPN and SVGIG (reference sequence). CDR3: CAWKLAGLNEKLFF. The DNA for the CDR3 is TGTGCCTGGAAGTTGGCCGGACTTAATGAAAAACTGTTTTTT. The variable domain in full, completed from reference TRBV30 and TRBJ1-4, reads SQTIHQWPATLVQPVGSPLSLECTVEGTSNPNLYWYRQAAGRGLQLLFYSVGIGQISSEVPQNLSASRPQDRQFILSSKKLLLSDSGFYLCAWKLAGLNEKLFFGSGTQLSVL.

This clone was seen more than once but under ten times. CDR3 region: CSVARTNTEAFF. CDR3 in DNA: TGCAGCGTGGCCAGAACGAACACTGAAGCTTTCTTT. The chain uses TRBV29-1 and TRBJ1-1, with D hard to call. CDR1 and CDR2 from the germline V gene are SQVTM and ANQGSEA. The ends were cut back, 6 bases at V and 1 base at J, with 9 bases in the middle. The CDR3 length is 12 residues. The variable domain in full, with the rest retrieved from reference TRBV29-1 and TRBJ1-1, is SAVISQKPSRDICQRGTSLTIQCQVDSQVTMMFWYRQQPGQSLTLIATANQGSEATYESGFVIDKFPISRPNLTFSTLTVSNMSPEDSSIYLCSVARTNTEAFFGQGTRLTVV.

This clone has a handful of counts. This chain joins TRBV29-1 and TRBJ1-1; D ambiguous. The CDR3 runs 13 residues. The germline V gene encodes CDR1 SQVTM and CDR2 ANQGSEA. The V end lost 6 bases, the J end lost 1 base, and 12 bases lay between the germline ends. DNA for the CDR3: TGCAGCGTCGGCCCGACGGGGAACACTGAAGCTTTCTTT. Its protein is CSVGPTGNTEAFF.

The chain employs TRBV5-1 and TRBJ2-1; D gene ambiguous. CDR1 SGHRS and CDR2 YFSETQ come from the germline V gene. This CDR3 spans 14 amino acids. V was cut by 4 bases and J by 7 bases, with 15 bases left in between. The CDR3 protein is CASSAPSRRNEQFF. The CDR3 DNA is TGCGCCAGCAGCGCCCCGTCTAGAAGGAATGAGCAGTTCTTC.

This clone occurred a few times. The sample has other DNA sequences that encode this CDR3 too. The J gene is TRBJ2-5, the V gene TRBV18; 8 bases are shared with TRBD1. The CDR3 is made up of 14 amino acids. Germline CDR1 and CDR2: KGHSH and LQKENI. J was trimmed by 4 bases and V by 4 bases; bases with no gene match: 5. The CDR3 sequence is CASSLGQGGETQYF. CDR3 DNA sequence: TGTGCCAGCTCACTAGGACAGGGTGGAGAGACCCAGTACTTC.

Only a few counts were recorded for this clone. The rearrangement joins TRBV7-9 to TRBJ2-3; 7 nucleotides line up with TRBD1. The V and J ends lost 3 bases and 0 bases, in that order; junction bases with no gene match: 6. This CDR3 contains 16 residues. Germline V gives CDR1 SEHNR, CDR2 FQNEAQ (reference sequence). The CDR3 here is CASSFKQGSSTDTQYF. The CDR3 nucleotides are TGTGCCAGCAGCTTTAAACAGGGGTCTAGCACAGATACGCAGTATTTT.